The clone carrying this T cell receptor beta chain was seen a single time. The CDR3 runs to 15 residues. Trimming took 5 bases from V and 8 from J; bases not matched to a gene: 14. Germline assignment: CDR1 MNHNY and CDR2 SVGAGI (reference sequence). The entry originates in a study of control samples from healthy donors and cancer patients. Repertoires were generated with immunoSEQ multiplex PCR, while TCRdb's copy carries only in-frame clones and drops some. This table holds 120,000 or so clones, roughly 92% found once. Input material: blood. The clonotype comes from a woman aged 18-29 years in good health. V gene TRBV6-6 combines with J gene TRBJ1-1; 7 bases align to TRBD1. The CDR3 spells CASSHLQGTPHEAFF. DNA of the CDR3: TGTGCCAGCAGTCACCTACAGGGGACGCCCCACGAAGCTTTCTTT.